The sequence of this TCR beta chain was determined in a study of blood T cell repertoires in COVID-19. Data came from immunoSEQ multiplex PCR; TCRdb stores just in-frame clones and leaves some out. The sample has 25,000 to 30,000 clones, roughly 83% seen once; the top ten hold around 24%. This CDR3 comprises 14 residues. The ends lost 7 bases at V and 6 bases at J; junction bases unmatched: 5. Germline V gene data show CDR1 as SNHLY and CDR2 as FYNNEI. This clone is medium-sized in the sample. Material for sequencing was peripheral blood. This chain links TRBV2 with TRBJ1-6, with TRBD1 matching over 8 bases. This sequence originates from a human donor in a cohort sampled during active COVID-19. The CDR3 DNA is TGTGCCAGCACGACGGACAGGGCTAATTCACCCCTCCACTTT. Protein product: CASTTDRANSPLHF.